This T cell receptor (beta chain) came from a study of prognosis after radiotherapy for stage I lung cancer. The CDR3 runs to 15 residues. Trimming took 1 base from V and 4 from J, leaving 13 bases between them. CDR3 of TCR beta was amplified from genomic DNA via a two-round multiplex PCR. First-round PCR used primers specific to each TRBV and TRBJ gene. MiXCR, run by TCRdb on the multiplex PCR reads, gives a single entry per CDR3 protein. The profile shows some 15,000 distinct CDR3 sequences, 55% to 65% of them singletons. This clonotype has a count of ten or more. Its specificity is not known. Study conclusions and caveats: Post-therapy Shannon entropy was lower in patients developing distant metastases following stereotactic body radiation therapy. Unique TCR clone counts went down once patients had stereotactic body radiation therapy, median roughly 10,000 versus 7,000.

The receptor comes from a donor older than 45 with non-small cell lung cancer. V is TRBV12-3 or TRBV12-4 and J is TRBJ2-5, with D perhaps being TRBD1 or TRBD2 (5 bases each). The sequences come from PBMCs, collected before or after stereotactic body radiation therapy (not recorded which). The CDR3 loop is CASSLDTGPVETQYF. CDR3 bases: TGTGCCAGCAGTTTAGATACGGGGCCCGTAGAGACCCAGTACTTC.